This is a list of T cell receptor beta chains from one sample in a study of PD-1 and CTLA-4 blockade in melanoma. Repertoires were generated with immunoSEQ multiplex PCR, while TCRdb's copy carries only in-frame clones and drops some. The sample shows about 21,000 clones, about 91% of them seen only once. Sequenced material: CD8+ T cells from peripheral blood, taken before anti-PD-1 treatment. These receptor sequences come from a human donor with melanoma. Both conserved end residues are part of each CDR3. D genes are given only for firm matches. Clone size is given for some rows only: seen once, a few or many times, or a class if the clone is expanded.

clone size: .; D gene: .; J gene: TRBJ2-7; V gene: TRBV7-9; CDR3 DNA: TGTGCCAGCAGCCCGCTGGGGGAAGGCGAGCAGTACTTC; CDR3 protein: CASSPLGEGEQYF
clone size: .; D gene: .; J gene: TRBJ2-5; V gene: TRBV27; CDR3 DNA: TGTGCCAGCAGTTCCACTGGGACCTACGGGGAGACCCAGTACTTC; CDR3 protein: CASSSTGTYGETQYF
clone size: .; D gene: .; J gene: TRBJ1-2; V gene: TRBV21-1; CDR3 DNA: TGTGCCAGCAGCAAAGCGCTGAGTACAGCTCCTGGGGGCTACACCTTC; CDR3 protein: CASSKALSTAPGGYTF
clone size: .; D gene: TRBD1; J gene: TRBJ1-2; V gene: TRBV30; CDR3 DNA: TGTGCCAGCGGACAGGGGGCTGCTGGCTACACCTTC; CDR3 protein: CASGQGAAGYTF
clone size: .; D gene: .; J gene: TRBJ2-5; V gene: TRBV5-4; CDR3 DNA: TGTGCCAGCAGCTTCAACCAGTACCAAGTGACCCAGTACTTC; CDR3 protein: CASSFNQYQVTQYF
clone size: .; D gene: TRBD1; J gene: TRBJ2-7; V gene: TRBV27; CDR3 DNA: TGTGCCAGCAGTTTGGGGACAGCGACCTACGAGCAGTACTTC; CDR3 protein: CASSLGTATYEQYF
clone size: .; D gene: TRBD1; J gene: TRBJ1-1; V gene: TRBV5-4; CDR3 DNA: TGTGCCAGCAGCTTAAGGGGACAGGGTAAGCTGAACACTGAAGCTTTCTTT; CDR3 protein: CASSLRGQGKLNTEAFF
clone size: .; D gene: .; J gene: TRBJ1-1; V gene: TRBV5-6; CDR3 DNA: TGTGCCAGCAGCTTCACCGGACGGATGAACACTGAAGCTTTCTTT; CDR3 protein: CASSFTGRMNTEAFF
clone size: once; D gene: .; J gene: TRBJ1-2; V gene: TRBV4-2; CDR3 DNA: TGTGCCAGCAGCCAAGATCTTAGGGGGGGCCTATATGGCTACACCTTC; CDR3 protein: CASSQDLRGGLYGYTF
clone size: .; D gene: .; J gene: TRBJ2-7; V gene: TRBV27; CDR3 DNA: TGTGCCAGCAGTCCCCCCAACCTCTACGAGCAGTACTTC; CDR3 protein: CASSPPNLYEQYF
clone size: .; D gene: .; J gene: TRBJ1-5; V gene: TRBV19; CDR3 DNA: TGTGCCAGTAGTAGGGCACCCCGGGGCCCGGAATATAGCAATCAGCCCCAGCATTTT; CDR3 protein: CASSRAPRGPEYSNQPQHF
clone size: once; D gene: .; J gene: TRBJ2-1; V gene: TRBV27; CDR3 DNA: TGTGCCAGCAGTTTATCGCTGGATGAGCAGTTCTTC; CDR3 protein: CASSLSLDEQFF
clone size: .; D gene: .; J gene: TRBJ2-7; V gene: TRBV2; CDR3 DNA: TGTGCCAGCAGCCAGGGGGGGGCCGCCGAGCAGTACTTC; CDR3 protein: CASSQGGAAEQYF
clone size: .; D gene: .; J gene: TRBJ2-7; V gene: TRBV27; CDR3 DNA: TGTGCCAGCAGCCGAGAGGGGTTTAAGCAGTACTTC; CDR3 protein: CASSREGFKQYF
clone size: .; D gene: .; J gene: TRBJ2-5; V gene: TRBV2; CDR3 DNA: TGTGCCAGCAGTGAAAGGGGTCAAGAGACCCAGTACTTC; CDR3 protein: CASSERGQETQYF
clone size: .; D gene: .; J gene: TRBJ2-7; V gene: TRBV5-1; CDR3 DNA: TGCGCCAGCAGCCCCTCGTGGAGTCCTTCCGAGCAGTACTTC; CDR3 protein: CASSPSWSPSEQYF
clone size: .; D gene: TRBD1; J gene: TRBJ2-5; V gene: TRBV12-3/TRBV12-4; CDR3 DNA: TGTGCCAGCAGCAACGGACAGGGAGGAATCCAGTACTTC; CDR3 protein: CASSNGQGGIQYF
clone size: .; D gene: .; J gene: TRBJ1-1; V gene: TRBV7-6; CDR3 DNA: TGTGCCAGCAGCTTAGTCTCAGGGGAGGATTTGGGCACTGAAGCTTTCTTT; CDR3 protein: CASSLVSGEDLGTEAFF
clone size: .; D gene: .; J gene: TRBJ2-1; V gene: TRBV18; CDR3 DNA: TGTGCCAGCTCACCGGGGGCCTACAATGAGCAGTTCTTC; CDR3 protein: CASSPGAYNEQFF
clone size: .; D gene: TRBD1; J gene: TRBJ2-5; V gene: TRBV6-5; CDR3 DNA: TGTGCCAGCAGCCTAGGGACAGGGGGGGAGACCCAGTACTTC; CDR3 protein: CASSLGTGGETQYF
clone size: .; D gene: .; J gene: TRBJ1-2; V gene: TRBV12-3/TRBV12-4; CDR3 DNA: TGTGCCAGCAGTCCCACAGCGAACTATGGCTACACCTTC; CDR3 protein: CASSPTANYGYTF
clone size: .; D gene: TRBD2; J gene: TRBJ2-3; V gene: TRBV5-5; CDR3 DNA: TGTGCCAGCAGCTTGAATAGCGGGGGGCCCACAGATACGCAGTATTTT; CDR3 protein: CASSLNSGGPTDTQYF
clone size: .; D gene: .; J gene: TRBJ1-1; V gene: TRBV7-3; CDR3 DNA: TGTGCCAGCAGCTTAGGGGGCGCTACTGAAGCTTTCTTT; CDR3 protein: CASSLGGATEAFF
clone size: .; D gene: .; J gene: TRBJ2-1; V gene: TRBV5-6; CDR3 DNA: TGTGCCAGCACCGCCGGGGCCGGAGCCTACAATGAGCAGTTCTTC; CDR3 protein: CASTAGAGAYNEQFF
clone size: .; D gene: .; J gene: TRBJ1-1; V gene: TRBV15; CDR3 DNA: TGTGCCACCAGCAGAGAGAGAGGTCCTGGGGGCACTGAAGCTTTCTTT; CDR3 protein: CATSRERGPGGTEAFF
clone size: once; D gene: TRBD1; J gene: TRBJ1-1; V gene: TRBV7-9; CDR3 DNA: TGTGCCAGCAGCTTGGGATCGGGACAGCACACTGAAGCTTTCTTT; CDR3 protein: CASSLGSGQHTEAFF
clone size: .; D gene: .; J gene: TRBJ2-2; V gene: TRBV24-1; CDR3 DNA: TGTGCCACCAGTGACAAGAACACCGGGGAGCTGTTTTTT; CDR3 protein: CATSDKNTGELFF
clone size: .; D gene: .; J gene: TRBJ2-2; V gene: TRBV2; CDR3 DNA: TGTGCCAGCAGTGAAGGCGTAGCGGTCACCGGGGAGCTGTTTTTT; CDR3 protein: CASSEGVAVTGELFF
clone size: .; D gene: .; J gene: TRBJ2-5; V gene: TRBV15; CDR3 DNA: TGTGCCACCAGCGAACGGGAGACAGGGCTCCAAGAGACCCAGTACTTC; CDR3 protein: CATSERETGLQETQYF
clone size: .; D gene: TRBD2; J gene: TRBJ2-5; V gene: TRBV2; CDR3 DNA: TGTGCCAGCAGTGAAGTATTTGGACTAGCGGGGGCCTCCGGGGAGACCCAGTACTTC; CDR3 protein: CASSEVFGLAGASGETQYF
clone size: .; D gene: TRBD1; J gene: TRBJ1-2; V gene: TRBV9; CDR3 DNA: TGTGCCAGCAGCGACCCGGGACAGTCCTATGGCTACACCTTC; CDR3 protein: CASSDPGQSYGYTF
clone size: .; D gene: .; J gene: TRBJ1-1; V gene: TRBV4-2; CDR3 DNA: TGTGCCAGCAGCCAAGATTGGGCAGGGGCGAACACTGAAGCTTTCTTT; CDR3 protein: CASSQDWAGANTEAFF
clone size: .; D gene: .; J gene: TRBJ2-7; V gene: TRBV15; CDR3 DNA: TGTGCCACCAGCAGAGATCGTCCAGGTCAAGGCAACGAGCAGTACTTC; CDR3 protein: CATSRDRPGQGNEQYF
clone size: .; D gene: .; J gene: TRBJ2-1; V gene: TRBV9; CDR3 DNA: TGTGCCAGTGCCGGGACGGGCGCAATTGAGCAGTTCTTC; CDR3 protein: CASAGTGAIEQFF
clone size: .; D gene: TRBD1; J gene: TRBJ2-7; V gene: TRBV28; CDR3 DNA: TGTGCCAGCAGCATCGACTATACGGGACAGGGATCCTCCGAGCAGTACTTC; CDR3 protein: CASSIDYTGQGSSEQYF
clone size: .; D gene: .; J gene: TRBJ1-1; V gene: TRBV4-2; CDR3 DNA: TGTGCCAGCAAAATAGAAGGGAACACTGAAGCTTTCTTT; CDR3 protein: CASKIEGNTEAFF
clone size: .; D gene: TRBD1; J gene: TRBJ2-7; V gene: TRBV5-6; CDR3 DNA: TGTGCCAGCAGCTTTCCACCGGACAGGGGGCTCAACGAGCAGTACTTC; CDR3 protein: CASSFPPDRGLNEQYF
clone size: once; D gene: .; J gene: TRBJ1-6; V gene: TRBV5-1; CDR3 DNA: TGCGCCAGCAGCTTGGGCAGGGGTCGTTCACCCCTCCACTTT; CDR3 protein: CASSLGRGRSPLHF
clone size: .; D gene: TRBD1; J gene: TRBJ1-4; V gene: TRBV7-8; CDR3 DNA: TGTGCCAGCAGCCCCGGACAGGGGTTGATTTTTGAAAAACTGTTTTTT; CDR3 protein: CASSPGQGLIFEKLFF
clone size: .; D gene: .; J gene: TRBJ2-7; V gene: TRBV15; CDR3 DNA: TGTGCCACCAGCAGAGATGTGGAGAATACCTACGAGCAGTACTTC; CDR3 protein: CATSRDVENTYEQYF
clone size: .; D gene: .; J gene: TRBJ2-7; V gene: TRBV27; CDR3 DNA: TGTGCCAGCAGGTACACCGGGACAATCTACGAGCAGTACTTC; CDR3 protein: CASRYTGTIYEQYF
clone size: .; D gene: TRBD1; J gene: TRBJ2-7; V gene: TRBV6-2/TRBV6-3; CDR3 DNA: TGTGCCAGCAGTTACTCGACAGGGGAAGTCGAGCAGTACTTC; CDR3 protein: CASSYSTGEVEQYF
clone size: .; D gene: TRBD1; J gene: TRBJ1-5; V gene: TRBV28; CDR3 DNA: TGTGCCAGCAGTTCGGGACAGGGGGCGAGTAGGGATCAGCCCCAGCATTTT; CDR3 protein: CASSSGQGASRDQPQHF
clone size: .; D gene: TRBD1; J gene: TRBJ2-7; V gene: TRBV4-2; CDR3 DNA: TGTGCCAGCAGTGGACAGGGGGCAAGCTACGAGCAGTACTTC; CDR3 protein: CASSGQGASYEQYF
clone size: .; D gene: .; J gene: TRBJ1-2; V gene: TRBV30; CDR3 DNA: TGTGCCTGGACGAGCGTGTCCCCCAATCCTATGGCTACCTATGGCTACACCTTC; CDR3 protein: CAWTSVSPNPMATYGYTF
clone size: .; D gene: .; J gene: TRBJ2-3; V gene: TRBV9; CDR3 DNA: TGTGCCAGCATGGGGCGCACAGATACGCAGTATTTT; CDR3 protein: CASMGRTDTQYF
clone size: .; D gene: .; J gene: TRBJ1-1; V gene: TRBV12-3/TRBV12-4; CDR3 DNA: TGTGCCAGCAGTTTCCAGGCAACTGAAGCTTTCTTT; CDR3 protein: CASSFQATEAFF
clone size: .; D gene: .; J gene: TRBJ2-7; V gene: TRBV24-1; CDR3 DNA: TGTGCCACCAGTGATTTCCTTGGGGACGAGCAGTACTTC; CDR3 protein: CATSDFLGDEQYF
clone size: .; D gene: .; J gene: TRBJ2-5; V gene: TRBV20-1; CDR3 DNA: TGCAGTGCCGACCCGGGGGAGACCCAGTACTTC; CDR3 protein: CSADPGETQYF
clone size: .; D gene: TRBD1; J gene: TRBJ2-7; V gene: TRBV7-6; CDR3 DNA: TGTGCCAGCAGCTTAGGACAGGGGGCAACCTACGAGCAGTACTTC; CDR3 protein: CASSLGQGATYEQYF
clone size: .; D gene: .; J gene: TRBJ2-7; V gene: TRBV5-4; CDR3 DNA: TGTGCCAGCAGCTTCGGACCCCAGGCGGACGAGCAGTACTTC; CDR3 protein: CASSFGPQADEQYF
clone size: .; D gene: .; J gene: TRBJ2-7; V gene: TRBV10-2; CDR3 DNA: TGCGCCAGCAGTGAGTCGGGGACCCTCTACGAGCAGTACTTC; CDR3 protein: CASSESGTLYEQYF
clone size: .; D gene: .; J gene: TRBJ1-1; V gene: TRBV12-3/TRBV12-4; CDR3 DNA: TGTGCCAGCAGTTGGGGGGTTGCTGAAGCTTTCTTT; CDR3 protein: CASSWGVAEAFF
clone size: .; D gene: TRBD1; J gene: TRBJ1-1; V gene: TRBV18; CDR3 DNA: TGTGCCAGCTCAGTGGGACAGGGAAACACTGAAGCTTTCTTT; CDR3 protein: CASSVGQGNTEAFF
clone size: .; D gene: TRBD2; J gene: TRBJ2-3; V gene: TRBV7-2; CDR3 DNA: TGTGCCAGCAGTCTCACTAGCGGGGCTGGGGATACGCAGTATTTT; CDR3 protein: CASSLTSGAGDTQYF
clone size: .; D gene: .; J gene: TRBJ2-6; V gene: TRBV19; CDR3 DNA: TGTGCCAGTAGTATTAGTGACTCTGGGGCCAACGTCCTGACTTTC; CDR3 protein: CASSISDSGANVLTF
clone size: .; D gene: .; J gene: TRBJ1-3; V gene: TRBV6-5; CDR3 DNA: TGTGCCAGCAGTTACGGTACCGGACGGGGAAACACCATATATTTT; CDR3 protein: CASSYGTGRGNTIYF